The 21 T cell receptor beta chains below come from one sample, sequenced in a study of control samples from healthy donors and cancer patients. The table came from immunoSEQ multiplex PCR; TCRdb's copy has only in-frame clones and leaves some out. Among 90,000 to 150,000 clones listed, about 87% were seen once. The sequenced sample consisted of blood. The receptors here all came from a man aged 35-49 years in good health.

This chain joins TRBV6-2 or TRBV6-3 and TRBJ2-7, with 9 bases matching TRBD2. CDR3 size: 15 residues. Unmatched junction bases numbered 5, after V lost 5 bases and J lost 0 bases. CDR1 MNHEY and CDR2 SVGEGT come from the germline V gene. Written as DNA, the CDR3 is TGTGCCAGCAGTCGACTAGCGGTCAGCTCCTACGAGCAGTACTTC. As protein: CASSRLAVSSYEQYF.

The CDR3 sequence is CASSPFRDRGMMTDTQYF. The CDR3 DNA reads TGTGCCAGCAGCCCATTCCGGGACAGGGGGATGATGACAGATACGCAGTATTTT. The chain recombines TRBV9 with TRBJ2-3; TRBD1 aligns across 11 bases. This CDR3 region has 18 residues. V shed 4 bases and J 3 bases; nucleotides not matched to a gene: 13. Germline CDR1 SGDLS, CDR2 YYNGEE.

The V gene is TRBV5-1, the J gene TRBJ1-2; no definite D call. The CDR3 loop spans 14 amino acids. Germline assignment: CDR1 SGHRS and CDR2 YFSETQ. V lost 0 bases, J lost 5 bases, and 11 bases lay in between. CDR3 coding DNA: TGCGCCAGCAGCTTGGAGTCGGGAAAGTATGGCTACACCTTC. This translates into CASSLESGKYGYTF.

This clone showed up just once. V is TRBV7-2 and J is TRBJ2-4; 9 bases map to TRBD1. Germline trimming cut 8 bases from V and 0 bases from J; bases unmatched to any gene: 2. Germline values: CDR1 SGHTA, CDR2 FQGNSA. The CDR3 is made up of 14 amino acids. In DNA, the CDR3 is TGTGCCAGCCGGGACAGGGTAGCCAAAAACATTCAGTACTTC. It yields the protein CASRDRVAKNIQYF.

J is TRBJ1-2 and V is TRBV24-1; perhaps TRBD1 as D (5 bases). The ends were cut back, 1 base at V and 8 bases at J, with 7 bases in the middle. The germline gives CDR1 KGHDR, CDR2 SFDVKD. This CDR3 contains 12 residues. The CDR3 sequence: CATSDLRGGYTF. The CDR3 nucleotides are TGTGCCACCAGTGATTTAAGGGGAGGCTACACCTTC.

The chain uses TRBV5-1 and TRBJ2-3; no clear D. Germline CDR1 and CDR2: SGHRS and YFSETQ. The CDR3 length is 12 residues. Trimming took off 2 bases at V and 6 bases at J, with 7 bases between the two ends. The CDR3 coding sequence is TGCGCCAGCAGCTTCAGTAGTGATACGCAGTATTTT. Its protein is CASSFSSDTQYF.

The V call is TRBV14, the J call TRBJ1-2; 7 nucleotides line up with TRBD1. J lost 7 bases, V lost 4 bases, and 9 bases had no gene match. Germline loops: CDR1 SGHDN, CDR2 FVKESK. This CDR3 comprises 14 residues. The CDR3: CASSLSIRGFGYTF. CDR3 nucleotide sequence: TGTGCCAGCAGCCTCTCCATCAGGGGGTTTGGCTACACCTTC.

A single count supports this clone. This rearrangement joins TRBV5-1 to TRBJ2-7; possibly TRBD1 for D (6 bases). V was shortened by 4 bases and J by 7 bases, with 12 bases between the two germline ends. Germline CDR1 SGHRS, CDR2 YFSETQ. The CDR3 spans 12 residues. CDR3 region: CASSIQGWEQYF. The CDR3 nucleotides are TGCGCCAGCAGCATACAGGGTTGGGAGCAGTACTTC.

The chain has TRBV3-1 (or the pseudogene TRBV3-2) and TRBJ1-5; D is ambiguous. The length of the CDR3 is 12 residues. Germline CDR1 LGHDT, CDR2 YNNKEL (reference sequence). Trimming pared 1 base from V and 6 bases from J, leaving 4 bases between. The DNA for the CDR3 is TGTGCCAGCAGCCAAGTTCTTCAGCCCCAGCATTTT. Translated: CASSQVLQPQHF.

J is TRBJ2-3 and V is TRBV27; possibly TRBD2 for D (5 bases). This CDR3 spans 15 amino acids. V was shortened by 4 bases and J by 1 base, with 12 bases between the two germline ends. In germline, CDR1 is MNHEY, CDR2 SMNVEV (reference sequence). The CDR3 DNA reads as TGTGCCAGCAGTTACGTAGTCGGGGGCACAGATACGCAGTATTTT. Protein sequence: CASSYVVGGTDTQYF.

The chain has TRBV6-5 and TRBJ1-1; the D gene is possibly TRBD1 (6 bases). The length of the CDR3 is 15 residues. Germline V gives CDR1 MNHEY, CDR2 SVGAGI. V was clipped by 2 bases and J by 7 bases, with 17 bases between them. This chain's CDR3 is CASSYARGARVEAFF. In DNA, the CDR3 is TGTGCCAGCAGTTACGCGAGGGGGGCGAGGGTTGAAGCTTTCTTT.

The chain carries TRBV9 and TRBJ2-3, with TRBD2 matching over 11 bases. The germline CDR1 and CDR2 sequences are SGDLS and YYNGEE. Germline trimming cut 4 bases from V and 4 bases from J; bases unmatched to any gene: 8. The CDR3 covers 16 residues. The CDR3 region has the DNA TGTGCCAGCAGCATTGGCCTAGCGGGGGGCGCAGATACGCAGTATTTT. It codes for CASSIGLAGGADTQYF.

This chain connects TRBV5-4 to TRBJ1-2; possibly TRBD1 for D (6 bases). V lost 4 bases and J 5 bases, leaving 15 bases between the germline ends. CDR3 length: 14 amino acids. Germline CDR1 is SGHNT and CDR2 is YYREEE (reference sequence). CDR3 DNA sequence: TGTGCCAGCAGCCCATCCGGGACAAAATATGGCTACACCTTC. It is translated as CASSPSGTKYGYTF.

The chain is built from TRBV6-5 and TRBJ1-4; maybe TRBD1 (5 bases). The CDR3 is 15 amino acids. Trimming removed 3 bases at V and 1 base at J, with 9 bases between. In germline, CDR1 is MNHEY, CDR2 SVGAGI. The CDR3 nucleotides are TGTGCCAGCAGTTATCGGGGCCGAACTAATGAAAAACTGTTTTTT. Residues: CASSYRGRTNEKLFF.

This chain uses TRBV12-3 or TRBV12-4 with TRBJ1-6; unclear D gene. Trimming stripped 2 bases from V and 8 bases from J, with 4 bases between. This CDR3 contains 12 residues. CDR3 loop: CASSLNDSPLHF. In DNA form, the CDR3 reads TGTGCCAGCAGTTTAAACGATTCACCCCTCCACTTT.

This clone was observed once. The chain uses TRBV27 and TRBJ2-1; 11 bases line up with TRBD2. This CDR3 contains 11 residues. The V and J ends lost 4 bases and 16 bases, in that order; junction bases with no gene match: 3. Germline values: CDR1 MNHEY, CDR2 SMNVEV (reference sequence). This CDR3 reads CASSSTSGVFF. CDR3 in DNA: TGTGCCAGCAGTTCGACTAGCGGGGTTTTCTTC.

The gene calls are TRBV18 and TRBJ1-6, with D perhaps TRBD1 (6 bases). This CDR3 region has 13 residues. Trimming stripped 6 bases from V and 7 bases from J, with 10 bases between. In germline, CDR1 is KGHSH, CDR2 LQKENI. CDR3 sequence: CASSFDRNSPLHF. The CDR3 DNA reads TGTGCCAGCTCCTTCGACAGGAATTCACCCCTCCACTTT. Drawing the rest from reference TRBV18 and TRBJ1-6, the complete variable domain is NAGVMQNPRHLVRRRGQEARLRCSPMKGHSHVYWYRQLPEEGLKFMVYLQKENIIDESGMPKERFSAEFPKEGPSILRIQQVVRGDSAAYFCASSFDRNSPLHFGNGTRLTVT.

The gene calls are TRBV19 and TRBJ2-7; D possibly corresponds to TRBD1 (5 bases). From germline, CDR1 is LNHDA and CDR2 SQIVND (reference sequence). The CDR3 contains 11 residues. V was trimmed by 8 bases and J by 7 bases, leaving 12 bases between them. This chain's CDR3 is CASGAAQEQYF. The CDR3 nucleotides read TGTGCCAGTGGGGCTGCGCAAGAGCAGTACTTC.

The rearrangement uses TRBV4-1 and TRBJ1-3, with TRBD1 matching over 10 bases. Germline V CDR1 and CDR2: MGHRA, YSYEKL. CDR3 length equals 18 residues. J gave up 3 bases and V 2 bases, and 10 bases lay outside the gene matches. The CDR3: CASSQSPRQGADGNTIYF. In DNA, the CDR3 is TGCGCCAGCAGCCAAAGCCCCCGACAGGGGGCTGATGGAAACACCATATATTTT.

Here the CDR3 reads CASSTGTRDEKLFF. The CDR3 nucleotides are TGTGCCAGCAGCACCGGGACTAGGGATGAAAAACTGTTTTTT. The V and J genes are TRBV5-4 and TRBJ1-4; a possible D gene is TRBD1 (5 bases). V was pared by 4 bases and J by 6 bases, with 13 bases between. Germline lookup yields CDR1 SGHNT and CDR2 YYREEE (reference sequence). This CDR3 contains 14 residues.

The chain is built from TRBV29-1 and TRBJ1-2; tentatively, D is TRBD1 (6 bases). Germline lookup yields CDR1 SQVTM and CDR2 ANQGSEA. The CDR3 spans 14 residues. The V and J ends lost 3 bases and 8 bases respectively, with 19 bases between them. CDR3 in amino acids: CSVDYGGLGRGYTF. CDR3 DNA sequence: TGCAGCGTTGACTATGGGGGGCTCGGTCGAGGCTACACCTTC.